Reported below is one TCR beta chain. The entry originates in a study of blood T cell repertoires in COVID-19. The wider study: Acute and convalescent COVID-19 samples came from the United States, Italy and Spain. Sources were T cells, B-cell-depleted T cells, or PBMCs; the material itself was cDNA or gDNA.

This CDR3 contains 15 residues. The V gene lost 7 bases and the J gene lost 2 bases, with 17 bases spanning the gap. Germline assignment: CDR1 SEHNR and CDR2 FQNEAQ (reference sequence). The authors' processing: Researchers report that nucleated cell counts were estimated from reference gene primer amplification. The protocol was immunoSEQ multiplex PCR, while the TCRdb copy is restricted to in-frame clones and leaves out a portion. The V and J calls and clone size come from that table; D and trimming were worked out from the DNA. The table lists about 160,000 clones, about 89% of them singletons, with approximately 3% in the top ten.

This sequence was found in a man between 60 and 70 years old with acute or convalescent COVID-19. Sequencing was performed on peripheral blood. This sequence joins TRBV7-9 and TRBJ1-2, with D possibly TRBD1 on 6 matching bases. CDR3 bases: TGTGCCAGCACCCCGGGGGGGGCCGGGAACTATGGCTACACCTTC. This codes for CASTPGGAGNYGYTF.